These 5 T cell receptor beta chains originate from one sample sequenced in a study of blood T cells in healthy people across ages. The authors ran a second PCR of 7 to 11 cycles using a sample-barcoded 5' primer and a J-beta primer mix. Each CDR3 protein is one row after TCRdb ran MiXCR on the 5' RACE reads. This sample carries about 570,000 distinct CDR3 sequences, about 25% of them seen once, and the ten largest clones take 18%. The sequenced sample consisted of blood. The receptors were sampled from an older woman in good health.

The table lists this clonotype with a few counts. V is TRBV7-6 and J is TRBJ2-5; D not resolved. From germline, CDR1 is SGHVS and CDR2 FNYEAQ. This CDR3 region has 14 residues. Trimming took off 3 bases at V and 2 bases at J, with 10 bases between the two ends. The CDR3 DNA sequence: TGTGCCAGCAGCTTCGCTCCTCAGCAAGAGACCCAGTACTTC. It is translated as CASSFAPQQETQYF. Based on the CDR3 plus reference TRBV7-6 and TRBJ2-5, the full variable domain is GAGVSQSPRYKVTKRGQDVALRCDPISGHVSLYWYRQALGQGPEFLTYFNYEAQQDKSGLPNDRFSAERPEGSISTLTIQRTEQRDSAMYRCASSFAPQQETQYFGPGTRLLVL.

The genes are TRBV20-1 and TRBJ2-5, with TRBD1 identical over 12 bases. Germline V gene lookup returns CDR1 DFQATT and CDR2 SNEGSKA (reference sequence). This CDR3 is built from 18 residues. The V segment lost 4 bases and the J segment 7 bases; nucleotides outside the gene matches: 19. DNA for the CDR3: TGCAGTGCTACCTACGGGACAGGGGGCTTACAGCCCATTTGGACCCAGTACTTC. The encoded protein is CSATYGTGGLQPIWTQYF.

This clonotype was counted a few times. The chain has TRBV5-1 and TRBJ2-6; 8 nucleotides align to TRBD1. The CDR3 runs 17 residues. Germline trimming cut 3 bases from V and 2 bases from J; bases unmatched to any gene: 7. Germline V gene data show CDR1 as SGHRS and CDR2 as YFSETQ. CDR3 sequence (DNA): TGCGCCAGCAGCTCCGGGACAGGTGGTCCTGGGGCCAACGTCCTGACTTTC. Residues: CASSSGTGGPGANVLTF. The variable domain in full, with the rest retrieved from reference TRBV5-1 and TRBJ2-6, is KAGVTQTPRYLIKTRGQQVTLSCSPISGHRSVSWYQQTPGQGLQFLFEYFSETQRNKGNFPGRFSGRQFSNSRSEMNVSTLELGDSALYLCASSSGTGGPGANVLTFGAGSRLTVL.

This clonotype was picked up many times. The chain carries TRBV6-5 and TRBJ1-1; 7 bases fit TRBD1. The trim removed 5 bases at V and 11 bases at J, leaving 11 bases unmatched. This CDR3 has 13 amino acids. CDR1 is MNHEY and CDR2 is SVGAGI in the germline V gene. CDR3 region: CASSELFGQVAFF. The DNA for the CDR3 is TGTGCCAGCAGTGAACTGTTCGGACAGGTTGCTTTCTTT.

This chain links TRBV24-1 with TRBJ2-5; D not resolved. Germline values: CDR1 KGHDR, CDR2 SFDVKD. V was pared by 3 bases and J by 2 bases, with 3 bases between. CDR3 length: 12 amino acids. CDR3 DNA sequence: TGTGCCACCAGTGATCCTCAAGAGACCCAGTACTTC. The encoded protein is CATSDPQETQYF.